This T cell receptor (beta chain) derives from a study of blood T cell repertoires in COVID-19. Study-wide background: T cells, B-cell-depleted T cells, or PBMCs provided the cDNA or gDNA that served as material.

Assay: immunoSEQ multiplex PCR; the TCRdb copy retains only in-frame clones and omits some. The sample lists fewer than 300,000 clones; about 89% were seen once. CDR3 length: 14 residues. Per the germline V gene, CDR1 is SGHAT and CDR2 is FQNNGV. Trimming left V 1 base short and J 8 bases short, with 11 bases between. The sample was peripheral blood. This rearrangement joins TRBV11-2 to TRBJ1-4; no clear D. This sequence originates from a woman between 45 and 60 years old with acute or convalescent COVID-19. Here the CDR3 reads CASSLAGEGEKLFF. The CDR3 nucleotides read TGTGCCAGCAGCTTAGCGGGTGAGGGAGAAAAACTGTTTTTT. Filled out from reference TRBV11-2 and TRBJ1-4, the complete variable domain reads EAGVAQSPRYKIIEKRQSVAFWCNPISGHATLYWYQQILGQGPKLLIQFQNNGVVDDSQLPKDRFSAERLKGVDSTLKIQPAKLEDSAVYLCASSLAGEGEKLFFGSGTQLSVL.